These 19 T cell receptor beta chains share one sample of origin, sequenced in a study of CD8 T cells in ankylosing spondylitis. TCRdb re-called the 5' RACE reads with MiXCR, one entry per CDR3 protein. The sample lists about 130,000 distinct CDR3 sequences, approximately 7.3% occurring once. The sequenced material came from blood, either unsorted or a sorted T cell fraction (not recorded which). These receptor sequences come from a female donor with ankylosing spondylitis or in good health (not recorded which).

This clonotype was detected many times. The chain uses TRBV4-1 and TRBJ1-2, with D possibly being TRBD1 (5 bases). The CDR3 runs to 15 residues. CDR1 is MGHRA, CDR2 YSYEKL, per germline. V was trimmed by 6 bases and J by 10 bases, leaving 24 bases between them. The CDR3 reads CASRPERGGVMYYTF. The CDR3 DNA is TGCGCCAGCAGACCCGAGCGGGGGGGGGTGATGTACTACACCTTC.

This clonotype was seen ten or more times. The J gene is TRBJ1-2, the V gene TRBV5-1; 7 bases map to TRBD1. The trim removed 4 bases at V and 0 bases at J, leaving 18 bases unmatched. Germline lookup yields CDR1 SGHRS and CDR2 YFSETQ. This CDR3 is 19 amino acids long. The CDR3 loop is CASSRTNTGVEITNYGYTF. CDR3 coding DNA: TGCGCCAGCAGCCGAACTAATACAGGGGTTGAGATCACTAACTATGGCTACACCTTC.

In its sample, this clonotype was seen many times. The genes are TRBV4-2 and TRBJ1-1; TRBD1 might be the D (6 bases). This CDR3 is built from 14 residues. Germline loops: CDR1 LGHNA, CDR2 YNFKEQ. Trimming took off 0 bases at V and 6 bases at J, with 11 bases between the two ends. CDR3 sequence: CASSQDRQEPEAFF. The CDR3 DNA is TGTGCCAGCAGCCAAGATCGACAGGAGCCTGAAGCTTTCTTT.

This clonotype appeared many times. V is TRBV10-3 and J is TRBJ2-7, with TRBD1 matching over 8 bases. The CDR3 runs to 16 residues. After removal of 5 bases from V and 1 base from J, the junction contained 10 bases not matched to a gene. CDR1 and CDR2 from the germline V gene are ENHRY and SYGVKD. CDR3 sequence reads: CAISSLDRGRSYEQYF. CDR3 coding DNA: TGTGCCATCAGTTCCCTCGACAGGGGTAGGTCCTACGAGCAGTACTTC.

This clonotype was seen repeatedly, ten times or more. This chain links TRBV30 with TRBJ1-1; 10 bases are shared with TRBD1. This CDR3 is 14 amino acids long. Germline V lookup: CDR1 GTSNPN, CDR2 SVGIG (reference sequence). The trim removed 4 bases at V and 3 bases at J, leaving 5 bases unmatched. CDR3: CAWNPGTGDTEAFF. As DNA, the CDR3 is TGTGCCTGGAACCCCGGGACAGGGGACACTGAAGCTTTCTTT.

This rearrangement joins TRBV5-1 to TRBJ2-5, with D possibly being TRBD2 (5 bases). The germline CDR1 and CDR2 sequences are SGHRS and YFSETQ. The length of the CDR3 is 13 residues. The V end was cut by 0 bases, the J end by 5 bases, with 8 bases between. This CDR3 reads CASSLGGSETQYF. Here the CDR3 DNA reads TGCGCCAGCAGCTTGGGAGGGTCGGAGACCCAGTACTTC. Looking up the rest from reference TRBV5-1 and TRBJ2-5 gives the full variable domain: KAGVTQTPRYLIKTRGQQVTLSCSPISGHRSVSWYQQTPGQGLQFLFEYFSETQRNKGNFPGRFSGRQFSNSRSEMNVSTLELGDSALYLCASSLGGSETQYFGPGTRLLVL.

In this sample, this clonotype turned up a few times. The CDR3 is CASSLALASRTDTQYF. Written as DNA, the CDR3 is TGTGCCAGCAGCTTAGCGCTTGCTAGCCGAACAGATACGCAGTATTTT. The chain recombines TRBV7-9 with TRBJ2-3; possibly TRBD2 for D (5 bases). CDR1 and CDR2 from the germline V gene are SEHNR and FQNEAQ (reference sequence). V shed 0 bases and J shed 3 bases, with 13 bases lying between them. CDR3 length: 16 amino acids.

At least ten counts were recorded for this clonotype. The rearrangement uses TRBV20-1 and TRBJ1-5; D call uncertain. With 6 bases removed from V and 10 bases from J, the gap between germline ends came to 16 bases. The length of the CDR3 is 12 residues. The germline gives CDR1 DFQATT, CDR2 SNEGSKA (reference sequence). This CDR3 reads CSASREPGPQHF. CDR3 coding DNA: TGCAGTGCGTCAAGGGAGCCTGGCCCCCAGCATTTT.

This clonotype was detected only a few times. The rearrangement links TRBV5-1 to TRBJ2-1; D gene ambiguous. CDR3 length: 14 amino acids. Trimming took off 0 bases at V and 8 bases at J, with 12 bases between the two ends. The germline V gene has CDR1 SGHRS and CDR2 YFSETQ. CDR3 loop: CASSLAGFPDEQFF. The DNA of the CDR3 is TGCGCCAGCAGCTTGGCCGGGTTCCCGGATGAGCAGTTCTTC.

This clonotype was seen a handful of times. The chain joins TRBV7-2 to TRBJ1-1; no firm D call. CDR1 and CDR2 (germline): SGHTA, FQGNSA. The CDR3 spans 13 residues. V was pared by 2 bases and J by 3 bases, with 7 bases between. The CDR3 here is CASSLNRYTEAFF. DNA for the CDR3: TGTGCCAGCAGCTTAAATCGGTACACTGAAGCTTTCTTT.

This clonotype was detected ten times or more. The rearrangement uses TRBV11-2 and TRBJ1-1; D call uncertain. Trimming cost V 4 bases and J 2 bases, with 14 bases left between them. The CDR3 runs 15 residues. In germline, CDR1 is SGHAT, CDR2 FQNNGV. Here the CDR3 reads CASSSSRTVNTEAFF. For the CDR3, the DNA is TGTGCCAGCAGCTCCAGCAGGACCGTTAACACTGAAGCTTTCTTT.

This clonotype has at least ten counts. The chain combines TRBV29-1 with TRBJ1-1, with 10 bases identical to TRBD1. The trim removed 8 bases at V and 4 bases at J, leaving 16 bases unmatched. The CDR3 covers 16 residues. The germline CDR1 and CDR2 sequences are SQVTM and ANQGSEA. The CDR3 region is CSSHGTGVSGRTEAFF. The CDR3 DNA reads as TGCAGCTCACACGGGACAGGGGTAAGCGGACGCACTGAAGCTTTCTTT.

This clonotype was picked up many times. The chain is built from TRBV5-1 and TRBJ1-5, with D tentatively TRBD1 (5 bases). The length of the CDR3 is 13 residues. The V end was cut by 3 bases, the J end by 1 base, with 5 bases between. Germline V gene lookup returns CDR1 SGHRS and CDR2 YFSETQ. DNA for the CDR3: TGCGCCAGCAGCTCAGGGAGCAATCAGCCCCAGCATTTT. Protein: CASSSGSNQPQHF.

The sample holds many counts of this clonotype. The chain couples TRBV2 to TRBJ2-3; 7 nucleotides line up with TRBD2. Germline lookup yields CDR1 SNHLY and CDR2 FYNNEI. The V segment lost 6 bases and the J segment 2 bases; nucleotides outside the gene matches: 11. The CDR3 length is 16 residues. Here the CDR3 reads CASRELRGSITDTQYF. The CDR3 DNA reads TGTGCCAGCAGAGAATTGCGGGGGTCGATCACAGATACGCAGTATTTT.

This clonotype has at least ten counts. V is TRBV5-1 and J is TRBJ2-3; D ambiguous. Trimming removed 4 bases from V and 0 bases from J, with 12 bases in between. This CDR3 is 15 amino acids long. CDR1 is SGHRS and CDR2 is YFSETQ in the germline V gene. The CDR3 DNA reads TGCGCCAGCAGCCTTCGTTGGGGAAGCACAGATACGCAGTATTTT. This encodes CASSLRWGSTDTQYF.

This clonotype was seen at least ten times. The germline gene is not matched at one end of the junction; a read error may be the cause. J is TRBJ1-1 and V is TRBV5-1; 12 bases align to TRBD1. CDR3 length: 16 amino acids. The germline V gene encodes CDR1 SGHRS and CDR2 YFSETQ. The CDR3 sequence is CASTLGTGGPYTEAFF. For the CDR3, the DNA is TGCGCCAGCACCTTGGGGACAGGGGGCCCATACACTGAAGCTTTCTTT.

This clonotype showed up many times. The chain carries TRBV7-6 and TRBJ1-4; the D gene is possibly TRBD1 (6 bases). Germline CDR1 SGHVS, CDR2 FNYEAQ. Trimming shortened V by 7 bases and J by 7 bases, and 16 bases separated the two germline ends. This CDR3 has 14 residues. The CDR3 loop is CASKDGGPGEKLFF. CDR3 DNA: TGTGCCAGCAAAGACGGGGGCCCCGGTGAAAAACTGTTTTTT.

This clonotype was seen at least ten times. The chain has TRBV7-9 and TRBJ2-1, with D possibly being TRBD2 (6 bases). This CDR3 has 14 residues. The V gene lost 5 bases and the J gene lost 9 bases, with 17 bases spanning the gap. CDR1 is SEHNR, CDR2 FQNEAQ, per germline (reference sequence). CDR3 residues: CASSPGSDGGEQFF. The CDR3 DNA is TGTGCCAGCAGCCCAGGGTCGGACGGGGGTGAGCAGTTCTTC.

This clonotype has ten or more counts. The V call is TRBV5-1, the J call TRBJ1-2; a weak D match, TRBD1 (6 bases). The CDR3 contains 14 residues. Germline V gene lookup returns CDR1 SGHRS and CDR2 YFSETQ. Trimming pared 4 bases from V and 1 base from J, leaving 11 bases between. This CDR3 reads CASSEDSFNYGYTF. DNA for the CDR3: TGCGCCAGCAGCGAGGACAGCTTTAACTATGGCTACACCTTC.